This TCR beta chain was identified during a study of T cells in Graves' hyperthyroidism and ophthalmopathy. As to this clonotype: This is likely a read error, given that the CDR3 carries no conserved phenylalanine or tryptophan at its end.

The investigators amplified TCR beta CDR3 regions from RNA transcripts. TCR CDR3 regions were first amplified by RT-PCR with HTBI primers. TCRdb itself ran the multiplex PCR reads through MiXCR, one entry per CDR3 protein. The sample holds approximately 100,000 distinct CDR3 sequences, less than 55% seen once. This clonotype was sampled from a man aged 40-50 years with Graves' hyperthyroidism. The sequenced material came from blood.

This CDR3 is CSAVTGARTAEEETQYC. The CDR3 DNA reads as TGCAGTGCGGTTACAGGGGCGCGGACAGCCGAGGAGGAGACCCAGTACTGC. The genes are TRBV20-1 and TRBJ2-5, with 7 bases matching TRBD1. The germline V gene has CDR1 DFQATT and CDR2 SNEGSKA (reference sequence). CDR3 length equals 17 residues. The V gene end was trimmed by 6 bases and the J gene end by 5 bases; junction bases not matched to a gene: 21.